This T cell receptor (beta chain) was profiled in a study of PD-1 blockade in classical Hodgkin lymphoma (dated by TCRdb to the early 2020s). Turning to the overall study: Nivolumab dosing was 3 mg/kg intravenously every 2 weeks, continuing until either disease progression or unacceptable toxicity. To define a peripheral blood immune signature of response to PD-1 blockade in classical Hodgkin lymphoma, the study combined TCR beta sequencing with CyTOF. Overall results and qualifications from the work: Only a single clinical trial cohort was studied, and what caused the repertoire differences, possibly disease activity or prior therapy, remained undefined. Lower diversity was seen in patients whose nivolumab began less than 1 year after ASCT, and these patients were left out of later analyses so that immune reconstitution would not confound the results. Trial patients with a complete response had baseline diversity similar to that of newly diagnosed patients, while partial responders and progressors had significantly lower diversity. By C4D1, a significant rise was seen in CD4+ TCR diversity but not in CD8+ TCR diversity (p=0.0027 vs p=0.16), and the rise was most apparent among complete responders (p=0.02). Newly diagnosed patients were reported to have lower baseline TCR diversity than healthy donors, and relapsed/refractory patients were reported to have lower baseline TCR diversity still.

The sample's time point label, in plain terms: cycle 4 day 1 (C4D1), after less than seven weeks of nivolumab. Every trial patient had relapsed following autologous stem cell transplantation, and prior brentuximab vedotin exposure was what differed among cohorts A, B and C. CD4+ T cells were purified from thawed PBMCs by magnetic negative selection with a Miltenyi CD4+ T cell isolation kit. The trial cohort comprised about 60 patients with relapsed/refractory classical Hodgkin lymphoma whose best overall responses were complete response, partial response or progressive disease. Trial patients were treated with single-agent nivolumab in the multi-cohort phase II CheckMate 205 trial. An independent review committee assessed best overall response using the 2007 International Working Group response criteria. Trial PBMCs were obtained immediately prior to nivolumab initiation (C1D1) and on therapy at cycle 2 day 1 and cycle 4 day 1. Peripheral blood was collected in 8 mL Vacutainer Cell Preparation Tubes, from which PBMCs were isolated by centrifugation and then cryopreserved. Purified CD4+ and CD8+ fractions were prepared only for cases with an additional available PBMC sample. On LS columns in a quadroMACS separator, the magnetically labelled cells were depleted, and the flow-through was collected as the purified fraction.

Via the germline V gene (reference sequence), CDR1 is SEHNR and CDR2 FQNEAQ. Deletion took 1 base off V and 5 bases off J, with a span of 10 bases between the germline ends. From its cysteine to its phenylalanine, the CDR3 spans 14 amino acids. Only the CDR3 region is kept as DNA, spanning 42 bases read in frame from base 1. With respect to this clone: Its antigen is unknown. One base away there is no much larger clone; base qualities are not given.

The Qiagen DNeasy kit was used to extract genomic DNA both from unsorted PBMCs and from the negatively selected CD4+ and CD8+ fractions. TCR beta CDR3 regions were amplified by immunoSEQ multiplex PCR using primers annealing to V and J segments. A synthetic immune receptor repertoire was used to minimize amplification bias, and any residual bias was removed computationally once sequencing was done. Per the original workflow: Repertoire diversity was quantified as the Shannon entropy index using custom Python scripts. Unsorted, CD4+ and CD8+ repertoires were analyzed separately, except for combined analyses in which CD4+ and CD8+ sequences were merged in silico. A clone counted as expanded when the clone's frequency after treatment rose at least 2-fold relative to C1D1, and clones undetected at baseline were given a pseudocount of 0.5. Clones with 0 or 1 copy at C1D1 were classified as singleton clones, and clones with 2 or more copies were classified as non-singleton clones. Clones expanded in unsorted samples were assigned a CD4+, CD8+ or unknown annotation through matching of protein sequences in sorted samples from the same patient. Wilcoxon tests on paired samples were used to test diversity changes from C1D1 to C4D1. This immuneACCESS table, as held by TCRdb, lists in-frame sequences with V and J called but not all clones. Of the missing ones, under half trace to an unresolved V gene in checked studies; the others have no known cause. That table furnishes V, J and clone size, whereas the DNA furnished D and trimming. Within this sample are 25,000 or so clones, with around 83% of them counted one time only. The biggest ten clones account for 2.4% of the sample.

Specimen: CD4+ T cells from blood, collected before the fourth cycle of nivolumab. The TCR sequence derives from a human donor with classical Hodgkin lymphoma. The chain is assembled from TRBV7-9 and TRBJ2-3; confidence is insufficient to name the D gene. The CDR3 protein: CASSLELSRDTQYF. The DNA is TGTGCCAGCAGCTTAGAACTCTCTCGAGATACGCAGTATTTT.